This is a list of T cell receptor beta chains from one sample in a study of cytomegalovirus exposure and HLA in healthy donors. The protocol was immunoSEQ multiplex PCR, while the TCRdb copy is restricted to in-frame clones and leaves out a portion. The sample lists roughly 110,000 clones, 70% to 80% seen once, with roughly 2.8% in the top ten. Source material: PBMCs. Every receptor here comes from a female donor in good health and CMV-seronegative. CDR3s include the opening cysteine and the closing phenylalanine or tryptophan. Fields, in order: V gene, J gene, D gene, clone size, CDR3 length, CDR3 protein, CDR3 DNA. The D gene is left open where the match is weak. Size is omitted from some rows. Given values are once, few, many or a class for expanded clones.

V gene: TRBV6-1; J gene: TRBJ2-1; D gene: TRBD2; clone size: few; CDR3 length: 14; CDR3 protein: CASSERLAANEQFF; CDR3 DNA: TGTGCCAGCAGTGAAAGGCTAGCGGCTAATGAGCAGTTCTTC
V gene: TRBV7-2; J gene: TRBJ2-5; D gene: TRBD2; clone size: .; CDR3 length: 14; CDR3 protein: CASSPSGTPETQYF; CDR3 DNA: TGTGCCAGCAGTCCTAGCGGAACCCCCGAGACCCAGTACTTC
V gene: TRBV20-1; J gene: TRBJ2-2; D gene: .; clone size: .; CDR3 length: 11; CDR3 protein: CSAREAGELFF; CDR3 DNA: TGCAGTGCTAGGGAGGCCGGGGAGCTGTTTTTT
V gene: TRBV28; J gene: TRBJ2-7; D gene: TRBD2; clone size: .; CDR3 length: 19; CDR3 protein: CASSPVGGGLAGGHYEQYF; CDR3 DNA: TGTGCCAGCAGCCCCGTCGGGGGCGGACTAGCGGGAGGACACTACGAGCAGTACTTC
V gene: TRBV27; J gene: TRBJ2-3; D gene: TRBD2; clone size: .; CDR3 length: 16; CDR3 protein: CASSSGLAGYTDTQYF; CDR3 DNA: TGTGCCAGCAGTTCTGGACTAGCGGGATATACAGATACGCAGTATTTT
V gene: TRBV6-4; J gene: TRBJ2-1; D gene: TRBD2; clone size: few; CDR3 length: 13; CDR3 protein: CASSDILGGEQFF; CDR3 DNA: TGTGCCAGCAGTGATATTTTGGGGGGGGAGCAGTTCTTC
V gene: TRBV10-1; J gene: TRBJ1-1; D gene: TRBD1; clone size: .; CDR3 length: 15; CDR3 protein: CASSDPGQKSAAAFF; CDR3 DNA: TGCGCCAGCAGTGACCCGGGACAGAAGAGCGCGGCTGCTTTCTTT
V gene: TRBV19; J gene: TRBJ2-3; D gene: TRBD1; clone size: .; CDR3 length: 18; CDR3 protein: CASSPHPTGTGSTDTQYF; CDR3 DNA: TGTGCCAGTAGTCCGCATCCGACCGGGACAGGGAGCACAGATACGCAGTATTTT
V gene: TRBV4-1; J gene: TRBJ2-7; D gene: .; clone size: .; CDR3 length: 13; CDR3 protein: CASSHMGAYEQYF; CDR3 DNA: TGCGCCAGCAGCCATATGGGAGCCTACGAGCAGTACTTC
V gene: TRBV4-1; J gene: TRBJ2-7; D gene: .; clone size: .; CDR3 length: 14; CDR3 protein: CASSQAGPVYEQYF; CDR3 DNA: TGCGCCAGCAGCCAGGCAGGGCCGGTCTACGAGCAGTACTTC
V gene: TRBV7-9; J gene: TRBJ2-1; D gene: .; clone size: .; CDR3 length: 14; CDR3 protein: CASSRGNSYNEQFF; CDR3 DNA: TGTGCCAGCAGCCGCGGGAACTCCTACAATGAGCAGTTCTTC
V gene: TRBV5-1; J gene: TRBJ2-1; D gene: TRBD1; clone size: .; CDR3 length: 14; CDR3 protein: CASSLGDRGHEQFF; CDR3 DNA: TGCGCCAGCAGCTTGGGGGACAGGGGACATGAGCAGTTCTTC
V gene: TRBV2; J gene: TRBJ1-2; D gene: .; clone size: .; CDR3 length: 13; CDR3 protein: CASRSGADYGYTF; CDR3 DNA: TGTGCCAGCAGGTCAGGGGCGGACTATGGCTACACCTTC
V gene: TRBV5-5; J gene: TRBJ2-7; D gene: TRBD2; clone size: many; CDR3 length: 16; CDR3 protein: CASSRATSGRLDEQYF; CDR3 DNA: TGTGCCAGCAGCCGTGCTACTAGCGGGCGGTTGGACGAGCAGTACTTC
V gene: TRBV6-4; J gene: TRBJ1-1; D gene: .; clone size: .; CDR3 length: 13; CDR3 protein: CASRDTELTEAFF; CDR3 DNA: TGTGCCAGCAGGGACACTGAACTTACTGAAGCTTTCTTT
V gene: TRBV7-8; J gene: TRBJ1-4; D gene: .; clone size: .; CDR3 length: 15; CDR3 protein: CASSLSGARNEKLFF; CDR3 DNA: TGTGCCAGCAGCTTATCAGGGGCCCGTAATGAAAAACTGTTTTTT
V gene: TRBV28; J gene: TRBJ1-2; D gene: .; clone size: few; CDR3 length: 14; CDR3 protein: CASRPRTGNYGYTF; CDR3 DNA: TGTGCCAGCAGGCCTAGGACGGGGAACTATGGCTACACCTTC
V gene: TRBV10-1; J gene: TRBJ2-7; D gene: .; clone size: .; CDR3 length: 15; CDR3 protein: CASSESGTPSYEQYF; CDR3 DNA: TGCGCCAGCAGTGAGTCCGGGACACCATCCTACGAGCAGTACTTC
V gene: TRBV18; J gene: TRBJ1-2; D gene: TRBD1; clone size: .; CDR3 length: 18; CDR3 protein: CASSPSRQGWPKDYGYTF; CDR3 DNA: TGTGCCAGCTCACCTTCTCGACAGGGTTGGCCTAAGGACTATGGCTACACCTTC
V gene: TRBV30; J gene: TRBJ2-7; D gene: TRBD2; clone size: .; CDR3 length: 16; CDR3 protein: CAWSGLFSGRAGEQYF; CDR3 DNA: TGTGCCTGGAGTGGCCTATTTAGCGGGAGGGCCGGTGAGCAGTACTTT
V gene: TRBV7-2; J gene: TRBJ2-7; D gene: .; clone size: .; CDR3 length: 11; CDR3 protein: CASSQANEQYF; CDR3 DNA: TGTGCCAGCAGCCAGGCCAACGAGCAGTACTTC
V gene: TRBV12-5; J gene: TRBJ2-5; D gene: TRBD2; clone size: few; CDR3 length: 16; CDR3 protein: CASGLRAGGLQETQYF; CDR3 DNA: TGTGCTAGTGGTTTGAGGGCGGGAGGGCTCCAAGAGACCCAGTACTTC
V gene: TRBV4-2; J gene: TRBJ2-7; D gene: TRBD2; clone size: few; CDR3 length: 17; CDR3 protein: CASSQDPRAGGLNEQYF; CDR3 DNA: TGTGCCAGCAGCCAAGATCCGAGGGCGGGAGGCTTGAACGAGCAGTACTTC
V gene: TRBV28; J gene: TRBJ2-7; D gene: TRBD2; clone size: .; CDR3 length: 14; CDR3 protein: CASSLTTSGYEQYF; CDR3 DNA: TGTGCCAGCAGTTTAACTACTAGCGGCTACGAGCAGTACTTC
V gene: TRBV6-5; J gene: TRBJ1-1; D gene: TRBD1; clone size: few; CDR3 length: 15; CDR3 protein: CASSYSGTGDDEAFF; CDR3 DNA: TGTGCCAGCAGTTACTCGGGGACAGGGGATGATGAAGCTTTCTTT
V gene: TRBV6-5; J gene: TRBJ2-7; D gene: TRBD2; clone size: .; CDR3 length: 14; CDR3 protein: CASSYGLAGDEQYF; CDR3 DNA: TGTGCCAGCAGTTACGGGCTAGCGGGAGACGAGCAGTACTTC
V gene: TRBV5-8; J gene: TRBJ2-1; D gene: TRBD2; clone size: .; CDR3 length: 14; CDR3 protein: CASSLGLAGGEQFF; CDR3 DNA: TGTGCCAGCAGCTTGGGACTAGCGGGAGGAGAGCAGTTCTTC
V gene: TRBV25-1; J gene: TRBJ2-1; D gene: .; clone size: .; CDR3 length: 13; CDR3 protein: CASTKGGDNEQFF; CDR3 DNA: TGTGCCAGCACCAAGGGGGGGGACAATGAGCAGTTCTTC
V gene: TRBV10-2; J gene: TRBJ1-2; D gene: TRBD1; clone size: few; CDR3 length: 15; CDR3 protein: CASSEPWTGGSGYTF; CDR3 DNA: TGCGCCAGCAGTGAGCCATGGACAGGGGGATCGGGCTACACCTTC
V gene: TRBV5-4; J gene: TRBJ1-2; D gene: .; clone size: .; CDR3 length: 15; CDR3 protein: CASSLGGPLSRGYTF; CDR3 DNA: TGTGCCAGCAGCTTGGGGGGGCCATTATCTCGAGGCTACACCTTC
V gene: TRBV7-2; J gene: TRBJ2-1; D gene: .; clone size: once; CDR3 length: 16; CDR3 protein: CASSLDTGSLENEQFF; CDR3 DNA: TGTGCCAGCAGCTTAGACACCGGGAGTTTGGAAAATGAGCAGTTCTTC